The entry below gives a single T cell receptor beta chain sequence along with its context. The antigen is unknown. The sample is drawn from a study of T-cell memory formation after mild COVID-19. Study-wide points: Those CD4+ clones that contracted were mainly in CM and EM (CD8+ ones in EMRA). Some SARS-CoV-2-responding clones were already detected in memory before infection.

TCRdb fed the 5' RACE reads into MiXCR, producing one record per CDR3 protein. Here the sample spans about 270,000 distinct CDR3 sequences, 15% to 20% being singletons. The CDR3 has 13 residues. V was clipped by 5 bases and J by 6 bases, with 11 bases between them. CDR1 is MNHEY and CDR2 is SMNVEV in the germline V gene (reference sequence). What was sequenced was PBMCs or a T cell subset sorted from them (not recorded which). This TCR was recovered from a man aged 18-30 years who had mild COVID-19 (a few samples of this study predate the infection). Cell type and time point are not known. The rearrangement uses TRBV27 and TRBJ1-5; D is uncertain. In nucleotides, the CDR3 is TGTGCCAGCAGTCCCAACATGGTTCAGCCCCAGCATTTT. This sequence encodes CASSPNMVQPQHF.